These 13 T cell receptor beta chains were all obtained from the same sample, sequenced in a study of blood T cell repertoires in COVID-19. Some clones are missing from TCRdb's copy, which holds only in-frame ones; the method was immunoSEQ multiplex PCR. Of approximately 200,000 clones in the sample, about 81% were seen once. Sequencing used peripheral blood. The origin of the receptors is a woman of 80 years or more with COVID-19, enrolled during active disease.

This sequence joins TRBV9 and TRBJ2-3; TRBD2 might be the D (5 bases). V lost 0 bases and J lost 0, with 8 bases in between. Germline CDR1 reads SGDLS; CDR2 reads YYNGEE. CDR3 size: 15 residues. CDR3 loop: CASSVGSVSTDTQYF. The CDR3 DNA is TGTGCCAGCAGCGTAGGTAGCGTTAGCACAGATACGCAGTATTTT.

This rearrangement joins TRBV7-9 to TRBJ2-2; maybe TRBD2 (5 bases). Germline CDR1 SEHNR, CDR2 FQNEAQ (reference sequence). Deletions cut 2 bases from V and 6 bases from J, with 16 bases between. The CDR3 contains 16 residues. The CDR3 DNA reads as TGTGCCAGCAGCTTATTTGCGGGCCCGGGCCCCGGGGAGCTGTTTTTT. This codes for CASSLFAGPGPGELFF. Full variable domain (outside the CDR3, taken from reference TRBV7-9 and TRBJ2-2): DTGVSQNPRHKITKRGQNVTFRCDPISEHNRLYWYRQTLGQGPEFLTYFQNEAQLEKSRLLSDRFSAERPKGSFSTLEIQRTEQGDSAMYLCASSLFAGPGPGELFFGEGSRLTVL.

The chain carries TRBV4-3 and TRBJ2-4, with 13 bases lining up with TRBD2. The CDR3 is made up of 16 amino acids. CDR1 and CDR2 from the germline V gene are LGHNA and YSLEER. V shed 5 bases, J shed 11 bases, and the junction held 12 bases outside the gene matches. The CDR3: CASSSGLAGARVFQYF. CDR3 bases: TGCGCCAGCAGCTCCGGACTAGCGGGGGCCCGGGTCTTTCAGTACTTC.

This clone was counted only a few times. The rearrangement links TRBV3-1 (or the pseudogene TRBV3-2) to TRBJ2-2; TRBD2 agrees at 8 bases. Trimming removed 2 bases from V and 5 bases from J; junction bases left unmatched: 10. The CDR3 length is 17 residues. Germline CDR1 LGHDT, CDR2 YNNKEL (reference sequence). DNA of the CDR3: TGTGCCAGCAGCCAAATTGGGCGGGAGGTCCGGACCGGGGAGCTGTTTTTT. Translated: CASSQIGREVRTGELFF.

The gene calls are TRBV2 and TRBJ2-2; D is uncertain. The CDR3 is 13 amino acids. Trimming pared 7 bases from V and 0 bases from J, leaving 6 bases between. Germline V gene sequence: CDR1 SNHLY, CDR2 FYNNEI. The CDR3 loop is CASNTANTGELFF. Here the CDR3 DNA reads TGTGCCAGCAATACAGCGAACACCGGGGAGCTGTTTTTT.

The chain combines TRBV5-1 with TRBJ1-1, with 8 nucleotides matching TRBD1. Germline V gene sequence: CDR1 SGHRS, CDR2 YFSETQ. The CDR3 length is 15 residues. Trimming removed 4 bases from V and 4 bases from J; junction bases left unmatched: 9. Here the CDR3 reads CASSPTPGGVTEAFF. The CDR3 DNA sequence: TGCGCCAGCAGCCCTACTCCAGGGGGCGTCACTGAAGCTTTCTTT.

The chain carries TRBV3-1 (or the pseudogene TRBV3-2) and TRBJ1-2; perhaps TRBD1 as D (5 bases). Trimming removed 1 base at V and 4 bases at J, with 10 bases between. CDR3 length: 14 amino acids. Per germline, CDR1 LGHDT and CDR2 YNNKEL (reference sequence). The CDR3 loop reads CASSQGGRAYGYTF. For the CDR3, the DNA is TGTGCCAGCAGCCAAGGTGGCAGGGCCTATGGCTACACCTTC.

As regards this clone: The junction departs from germline at one end; a sequencing error may be responsible. This sequence joins TRBV5-8 and TRBJ1-1, with TRBD1 matching over 8 bases. This CDR3 has 13 residues. CDR1 and CDR2 from the germline V gene are SGHTS and YDEGEE. CDR3 amino acids: CASSWRTLDRVLF. CDR3 in DNA: TGTGCCAGCAGCTGGCGGACCCTGGACAGGGTCCTTTTT.

This chain joins TRBV7-9 and TRBJ2-7, with 10 positions matching TRBD2. The length of the CDR3 is 15 residues. The V gene end was trimmed by 5 bases and the J gene end by 7 bases; junction bases not matched to a gene: 11. Germline-derived CDR1 and CDR2 are SEHNR and FQNEAQ (reference sequence). Written as DNA, the CDR3 is TGTGCCAGCAGCCCGTTAAAAGGGACTAGCGCTGAGCAGTACTTC. Amino acid sequence: CASSPLKGTSAEQYF.

V and J are TRBV2 and TRBJ1-2; D unresolved. Germline values: CDR1 SNHLY, CDR2 FYNNEI. The CDR3 totals 13 residues. This CDR3 reads CARREQDIYGYTF. For the CDR3, the DNA is TGTGCAAGGAGGGAGCAAGATATCTATGGCTACACCTTC.

This chain joins TRBV30 and TRBJ1-2, with 9 bases fitting TRBD1. Germline CDR1 reads GTSNPN; CDR2 reads SVGIG (reference sequence). This CDR3 has 14 residues. The V gene end was trimmed by 0 bases and the J gene end by 7 bases; junction bases not matched to a gene: 6. The CDR3 coding sequence is TGTGCCTGGAGTGTAACGGGACAGGGAATTGGCTACACCTTC. Its protein is CAWSVTGQGIGYTF.

The chain employs TRBV4-3 and TRBJ2-5; 12 nucleotides agree with TRBD2. The CDR3 has 19 residues. CDR1 is LGHNA, CDR2 YSLEER, per germline. Trimming cost V 0 bases and J 0 bases; bases outside gene matches: 8. CDR3 coding DNA: TGCGCCAGCAGCCAAGATTGGGCTAGCGGGGGGGATGACCAAGAGACCCAGTACTTC. Its translation is CASSQDWASGGDDQETQYF.

The rearrangement joins TRBV2 to TRBJ1-2, with 7 bases identical to TRBD1. V gave up 6 bases and J gave up 5 bases; unmatched junction bases: 12. The CDR3 consists of 15 residues. The germline V gene has CDR1 SNHLY and CDR2 FYNNEI. The chain's CDR3 is CASRMGQLGTYGYTF. In DNA form, the CDR3 reads TGTGCCAGCAGGATGGGACAGCTCGGGACGTATGGCTACACCTTC.